The T cell receptor (beta chain) described here comes from a study of control samples from healthy donors and cancer patients. The sample holds one count of this clone. The repertoire was sequenced with immunoSEQ multiplex PCR; TCRdb's copy has only in-frame clones and lacks some. Here the sample spans about 120,000 clones, around 90% being singletons. Germline V CDR1 and CDR2: MGHRA, YSYEKL. Trimming shortened V by 1 base and J by 6 bases, and 4 bases separated the two germline ends. The CDR3 has 12 residues. The rearrangement joins TRBV4-1 to TRBJ2-1; D remains unclear. This clonotype was sampled from a woman in her 70s in good health. Specimen: blood. The CDR3, as DNA: TGCGCCAGCAGCCAAGGAAGCAATGAGCAGTTCTTC. Residues: CASSQGSNEQFF.